Included here is one T cell receptor beta chain sequence, with context. The source of the sample is a study of cytomegalovirus exposure and HLA in healthy donors. In the PCR, 60 Vbeta and 13 Jbeta primers were used. The method was immunoSEQ multiplex PCR; TCRdb's version includes in-frame clones alone and lacks a portion of them. The sample consists of 150,000 to 200,000 clones, around 74% of them appearing once. This CDR3 comprises 17 residues. Germline V gene lookup returns CDR1 GTSNPN and CDR2 SVGIG (reference sequence). The V gene end was trimmed by 0 bases and the J gene end by 4 bases; junction bases not matched to a gene: 12.

Material for sequencing was PBMCs. This receptor was taken from a male donor in good health and CMV-seronegative. V gene TRBV30 combines with J gene TRBJ1-3; 7 positions agree with TRBD1. This CDR3 reads CAWSVLIQGMAGNTIYF. Written as DNA, the CDR3 is TGTGCCTGGAGTGTACTAATACAGGGGATGGCGGGAAACACCATATATTTT.